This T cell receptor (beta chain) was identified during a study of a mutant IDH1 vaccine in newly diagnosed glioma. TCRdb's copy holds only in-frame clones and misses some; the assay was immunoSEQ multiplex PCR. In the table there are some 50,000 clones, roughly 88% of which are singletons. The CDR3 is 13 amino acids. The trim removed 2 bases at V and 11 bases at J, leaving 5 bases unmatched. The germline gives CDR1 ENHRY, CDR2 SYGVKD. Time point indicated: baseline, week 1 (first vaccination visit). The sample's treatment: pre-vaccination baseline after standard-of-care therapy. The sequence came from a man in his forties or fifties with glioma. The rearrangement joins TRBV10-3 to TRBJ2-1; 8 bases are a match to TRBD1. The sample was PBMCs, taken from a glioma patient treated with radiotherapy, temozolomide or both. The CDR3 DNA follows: TGTGCCATCAGTGAGGGTGACAGGGGCCAGCAGTTCTTC. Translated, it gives CAISEGDRGQQFF.